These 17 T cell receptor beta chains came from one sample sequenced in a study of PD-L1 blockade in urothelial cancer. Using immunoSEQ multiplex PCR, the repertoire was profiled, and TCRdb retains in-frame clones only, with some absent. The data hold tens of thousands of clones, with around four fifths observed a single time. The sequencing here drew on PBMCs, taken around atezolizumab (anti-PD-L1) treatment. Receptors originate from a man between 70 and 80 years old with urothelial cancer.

The CDR3 is CASSQDMGGANTGELFF. The CDR3, as DNA: TGCGCCAGCAGCCAAGATATGGGAGGGGCGAACACCGGGGAGCTGTTTTTT. V gene TRBV4-1 combines with J gene TRBJ2-2; 7 nucleotides align to TRBD2. J lost 0 bases, V lost 0 bases, and 4 bases had no gene match. This CDR3 contains 17 residues. Germline CDR1 MGHRA, CDR2 YSYEKL.

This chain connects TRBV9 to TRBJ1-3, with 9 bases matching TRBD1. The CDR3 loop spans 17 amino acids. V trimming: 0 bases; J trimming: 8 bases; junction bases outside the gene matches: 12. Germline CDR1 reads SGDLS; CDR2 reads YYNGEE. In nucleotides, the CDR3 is TGTGCCAGCAGCGTAGCGGGGACAGGGAGGTCCGCGGACACCATATATTTT. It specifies CASSVAGTGRSADTIYF. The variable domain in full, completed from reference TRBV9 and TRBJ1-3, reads DSGVTQTPKHLITATGQRVTLRCSPRSGDLSVYWYQQSLDQGLQFLIQYYNGEERAKGNILERFSAQQFPDLHSELNLSSLELGDSALYFCASSVAGTGRSADTIYFGEGSWLTVV.

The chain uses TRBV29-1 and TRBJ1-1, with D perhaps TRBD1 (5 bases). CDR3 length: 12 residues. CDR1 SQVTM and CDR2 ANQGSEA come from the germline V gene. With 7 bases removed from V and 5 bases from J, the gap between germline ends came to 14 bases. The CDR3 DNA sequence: TGCAGCGAGTCAGGGTTAGGGACTGAAGCTTTCTTT. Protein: CSESGLGTEAFF.

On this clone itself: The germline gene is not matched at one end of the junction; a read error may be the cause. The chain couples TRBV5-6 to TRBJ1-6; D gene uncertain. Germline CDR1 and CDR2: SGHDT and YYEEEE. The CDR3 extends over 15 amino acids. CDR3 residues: CASSSFASYNSPLHF. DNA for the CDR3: TGTGCCAGCAGCTCCTTCGCCTCCTACAATTCACCCCTCCACTTT.

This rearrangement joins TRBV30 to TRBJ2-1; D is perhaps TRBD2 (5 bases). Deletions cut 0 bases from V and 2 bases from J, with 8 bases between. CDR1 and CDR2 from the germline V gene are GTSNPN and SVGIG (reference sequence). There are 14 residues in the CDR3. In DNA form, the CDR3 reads TGTGCCTGGAGTGTTACGACTACCTACAATGAGCAGTTCTTC. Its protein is CAWSVTTTYNEQFF.

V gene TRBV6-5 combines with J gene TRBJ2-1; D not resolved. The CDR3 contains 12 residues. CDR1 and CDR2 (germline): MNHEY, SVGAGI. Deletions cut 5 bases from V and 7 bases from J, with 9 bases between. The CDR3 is CASSKLRNEQFF. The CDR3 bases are TGTGCCAGCAGTAAACTCCGAAATGAGCAGTTCTTC.

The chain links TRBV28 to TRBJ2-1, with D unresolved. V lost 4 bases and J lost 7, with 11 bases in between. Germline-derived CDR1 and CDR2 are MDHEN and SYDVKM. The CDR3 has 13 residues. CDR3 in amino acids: CASSSIYGNEQFF. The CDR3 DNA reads TGTGCCAGCAGTTCCATCTATGGTAATGAGCAGTTCTTC.

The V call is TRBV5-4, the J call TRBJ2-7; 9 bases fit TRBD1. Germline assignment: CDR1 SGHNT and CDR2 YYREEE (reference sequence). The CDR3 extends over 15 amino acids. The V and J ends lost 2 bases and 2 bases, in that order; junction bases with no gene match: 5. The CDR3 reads CASSFRQGGPYEQYF. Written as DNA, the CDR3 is TGTGCCAGCAGCTTTAGACAGGGGGGGCCCTACGAGCAGTACTTC.

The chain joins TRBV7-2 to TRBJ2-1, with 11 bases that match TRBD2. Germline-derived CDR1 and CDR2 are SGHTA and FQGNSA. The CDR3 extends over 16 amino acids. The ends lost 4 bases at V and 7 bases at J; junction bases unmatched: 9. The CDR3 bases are TGTGCCAGCAGCTGGGGTACTAGCGGGAGAGTGAATGAGCAGTTCTTC. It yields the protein CASSWGTSGRVNEQFF.

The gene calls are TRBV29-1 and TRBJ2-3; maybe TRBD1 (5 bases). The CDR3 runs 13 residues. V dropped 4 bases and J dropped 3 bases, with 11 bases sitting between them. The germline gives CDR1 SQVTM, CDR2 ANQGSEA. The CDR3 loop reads CSVVKGPTDTQYF. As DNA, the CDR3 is TGCAGCGTTGTAAAGGGGCCTACAGATACGCAGTATTTT.

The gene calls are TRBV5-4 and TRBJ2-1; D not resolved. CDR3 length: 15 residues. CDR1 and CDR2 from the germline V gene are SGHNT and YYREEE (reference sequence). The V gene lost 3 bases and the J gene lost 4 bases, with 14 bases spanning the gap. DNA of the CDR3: TGTGCCAGCAGCTCTGAGACTTCAAATTACAATGAGCAGTTCTTC. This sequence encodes CASSSETSNYNEQFF.

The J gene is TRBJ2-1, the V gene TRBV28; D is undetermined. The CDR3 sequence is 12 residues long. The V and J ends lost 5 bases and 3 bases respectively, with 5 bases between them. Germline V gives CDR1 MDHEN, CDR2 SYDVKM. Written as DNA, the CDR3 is TGTGCCAGCAGTCCAGACTACAATGAGCAGTTCTTC. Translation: CASSPDYNEQFF.

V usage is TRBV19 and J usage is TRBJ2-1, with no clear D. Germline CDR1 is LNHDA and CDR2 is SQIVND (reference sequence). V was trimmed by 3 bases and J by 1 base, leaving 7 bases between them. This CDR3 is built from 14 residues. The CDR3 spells CASSISRSYNEQFF. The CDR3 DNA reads TGTGCCAGTAGTATTAGTCGTTCCTACAATGAGCAGTTCTTC.

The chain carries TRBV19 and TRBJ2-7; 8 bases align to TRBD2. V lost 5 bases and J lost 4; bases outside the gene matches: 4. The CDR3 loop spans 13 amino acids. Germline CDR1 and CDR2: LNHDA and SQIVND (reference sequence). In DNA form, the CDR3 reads TGTGCCAGTAGTCCTAGCGGGCGGTACGAGCAGTACTTC. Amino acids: CASSPSGRYEQYF.

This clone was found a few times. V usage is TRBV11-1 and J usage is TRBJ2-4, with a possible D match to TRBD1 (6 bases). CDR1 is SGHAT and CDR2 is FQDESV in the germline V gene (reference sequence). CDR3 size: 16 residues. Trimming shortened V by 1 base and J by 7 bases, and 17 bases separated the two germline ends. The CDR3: CASSLGQAAQGNIQYF. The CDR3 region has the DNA TGTGCCAGCAGCTTAGGCCAAGCGGCCCAGGGGAACATTCAGTACTTC.

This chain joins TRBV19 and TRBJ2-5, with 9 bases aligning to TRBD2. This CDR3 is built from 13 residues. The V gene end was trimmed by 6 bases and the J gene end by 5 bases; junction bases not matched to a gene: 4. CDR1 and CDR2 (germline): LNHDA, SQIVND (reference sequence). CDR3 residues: CASSPSGGETQYF. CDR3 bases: TGTGCCAGTAGCCCCAGCGGGGGGGAGACCCAGTACTTC.

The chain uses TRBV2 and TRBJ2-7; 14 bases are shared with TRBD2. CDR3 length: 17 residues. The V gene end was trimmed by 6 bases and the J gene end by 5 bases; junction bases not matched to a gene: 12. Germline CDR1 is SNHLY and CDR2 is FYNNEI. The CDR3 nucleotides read TGTGCCAGCAGGTATACCCCTGGGACTAGCGGGAGACACGAGCAGTACTTC. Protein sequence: CASRYTPGTSGRHEQYF.